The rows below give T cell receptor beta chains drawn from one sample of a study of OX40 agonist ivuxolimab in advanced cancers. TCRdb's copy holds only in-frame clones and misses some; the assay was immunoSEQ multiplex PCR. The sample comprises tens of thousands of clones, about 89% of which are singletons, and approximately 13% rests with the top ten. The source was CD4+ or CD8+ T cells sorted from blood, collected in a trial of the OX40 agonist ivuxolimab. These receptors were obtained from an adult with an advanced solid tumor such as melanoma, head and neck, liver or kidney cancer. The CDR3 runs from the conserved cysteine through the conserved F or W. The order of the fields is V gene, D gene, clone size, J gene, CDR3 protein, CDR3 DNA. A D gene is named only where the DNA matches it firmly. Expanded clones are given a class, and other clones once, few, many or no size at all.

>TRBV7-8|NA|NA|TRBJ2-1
CASSSNSGGNQFF
TGTGCCAGCAGCTCGAATAGTGGGGGGAATCAGTTCTTC
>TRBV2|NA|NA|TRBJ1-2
CASRSIGGTDGYTF
TGTGCCAGCAGGAGCATCGGGGGAACGGATGGCTACACCTTC
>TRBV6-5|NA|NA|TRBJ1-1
CASSYTGQDTEAFF
TGTGCCAGCAGTTATACAGGTCAGGACACTGAAGCTTTCTTT
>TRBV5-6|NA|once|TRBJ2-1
CASSLGADSSYNEQFF
TGTGCCAGCAGCTTGGGTGCTGACAGCTCTTACAATGAGCAGTTCTTC
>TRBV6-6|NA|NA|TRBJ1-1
CASSYHGRATEAFF
TGTGCCAGCAGTTACCATGGCAGGGCGACTGAAGCTTTCTTT
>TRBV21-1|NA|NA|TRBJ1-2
CASTVDPGSNYGYTF
TGTGCCAGCACCGTGGATCCAGGCTCTAACTATGGCTACACCTTC
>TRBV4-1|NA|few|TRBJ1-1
CASSQGGIEAFF
TGCGCCAGCAGCCAAGGGGGCATAGAAGCTTTCTTT
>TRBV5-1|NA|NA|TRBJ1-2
CASSLGTPNYGYTF
TGCGCCAGCAGCTTGGGAACACCTAACTATGGCTACACCTTC
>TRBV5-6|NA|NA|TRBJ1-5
CASSLGSGGAPQHF
TGTGCCAGCAGCTTGGGGAGCGGTGGGGCGCCCCAGCATTTT
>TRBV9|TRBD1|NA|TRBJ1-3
CASSVGGTAGNTIYF
TGTGCCAGCAGCGTAGGAGGGACAGCTGGAAACACCATATATTTT
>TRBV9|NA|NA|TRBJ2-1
CASSVGVEQFF
TGTGCCAGCAGCGTAGGTGTTGAGCAGTTCTTC
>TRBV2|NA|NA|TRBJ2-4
CASWDEDRDIQYF
TGTGCCAGCTGGGACGAAGATAGGGACATTCAGTACTTC
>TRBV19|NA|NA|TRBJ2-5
CASSPHGGETQYF
TGTGCCAGTAGCCCGCATGGCGGGGAGACCCAGTACTTC
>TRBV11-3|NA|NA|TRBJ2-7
CASSLDFYEQYF
TGTGCCAGCAGCTTAGATTTTTACGAGCAGTACTTC
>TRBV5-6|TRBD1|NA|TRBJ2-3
CASCSGGDTQYF
TGTGCCAGCTGTTCAGGGGGAGATACGCAGTATTTT
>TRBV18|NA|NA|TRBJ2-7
CASSRPPALHEAYEQYF
TGTGCCAGCTCACGACCTCCGGCGCTACACGAGGCCTACGAGCAGTACTTC
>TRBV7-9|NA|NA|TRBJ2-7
CASSSTGTDPYEQYF
TGTGCCAGCAGCTCTACCGGGACTGACCCCTACGAGCAGTACTTC
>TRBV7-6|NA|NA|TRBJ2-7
CASSLGGGPAGEQYF
TGTGCCAGCAGCTTAGGTGGGGGGCCCGCGGGGGAGCAGTACTTC
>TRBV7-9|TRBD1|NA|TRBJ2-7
CASSAGQVTYEQYF
TGTGCCAGCAGCGCGGGACAGGTGACCTACGAGCAGTACTTC
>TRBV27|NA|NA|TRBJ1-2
CASSPDSFYGYTF
TGTGCCAGCAGTCCGGACAGTTTTTATGGCTACACCTTC
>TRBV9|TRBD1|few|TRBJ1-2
CASSEGTGNYGYTF
TGTGCCAGCAGCGAGGGGACAGGGAACTATGGCTACACCTTC
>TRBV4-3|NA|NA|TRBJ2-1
CASSQDPRGGFNEQFF
TGCGCCAGCAGCCAAGATCCACGAGGGGGGTTCAATGAGCAGTTCTTC
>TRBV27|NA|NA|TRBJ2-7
CASSLPGYEQYF
TGTGCCAGCAGTCTCCCCGGGTACGAGCAGTACTTC
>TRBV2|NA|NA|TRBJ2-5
CASGGTDQETQYF
TGTGCCAGCGGAGGGACCGATCAAGAGACCCAGTACTTC
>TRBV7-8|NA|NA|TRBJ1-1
CASSLGVRTEAFF
TGTGCCAGCAGCTTAGGGGTTAGGACTGAAGCTTTCTTT
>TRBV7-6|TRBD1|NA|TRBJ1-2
CASSLLRQGPYGYTF
TGTGCCAGCAGCTTACTACGACAGGGGCCCTATGGCTACACCTTC
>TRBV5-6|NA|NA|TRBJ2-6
CASSLPGSGANVLTF
TGTGCCAGCAGCCTCCCGGGCTCTGGGGCCAACGTCCTGACTTTC
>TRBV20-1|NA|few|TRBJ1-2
CSARPNYGYTF
TGCAGTGCTAGACCTAACTATGGCTACACCTTC
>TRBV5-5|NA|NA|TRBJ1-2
CASSFREDLKGVYGYTF
TGTGCCAGCAGCTTCCGGGAAGACCTAAAGGGGGTATATGGCTACACCTTC
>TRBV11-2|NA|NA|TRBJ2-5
CASSYWTGRGEETQYF
TGTGCCAGCAGCTACTGGACAGGGCGGGGGGAAGAGACCCAGTACTTC
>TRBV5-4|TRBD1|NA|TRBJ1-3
CASWDSDSGNTIYF
TGTGCCAGCTGGGACAGTGACTCTGGAAACACCATATATTTT
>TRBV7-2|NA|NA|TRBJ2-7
CASSLPPQLEEQYF
TGTGCCAGCAGCCTACCCCCGCAGTTGGAAGAGCAGTACTTC
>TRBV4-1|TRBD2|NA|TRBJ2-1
CASSLSGGLDEQFF
TGCGCCAGCAGCCTTAGCGGGGGGTTGGATGAGCAGTTCTTC
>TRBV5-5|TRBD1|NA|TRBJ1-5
CASSLGDRESARQPQHF
TGTGCCAGCAGCTTGGGGGACAGGGAATCTGCTCGGCAGCCCCAGCATTTT
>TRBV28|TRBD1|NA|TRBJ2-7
CASSLGGLVGHAGGSF
TGTGCCAGCAGTTTAGGCGGGCTTGTGGGACACGCAGGGGGAAGCTTC
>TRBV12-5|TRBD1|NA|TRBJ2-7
CASGLPLAGGTYEQYF
TGTGCTAGTGGTTTGCCCCTGGCAGGGGGTACCTACGAGCAGTACTTC
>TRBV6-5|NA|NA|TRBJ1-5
CASSMDRYSNQPQHF
TGTGCCAGCAGCATGGACAGATATAGCAATCAGCCCCAGCATTTT
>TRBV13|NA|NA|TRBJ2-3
CASSPRGDELTDTQYF
TGTGCCAGCAGCCCCCGGGGCGATGAACTTACAGATACGCAGTATTTT
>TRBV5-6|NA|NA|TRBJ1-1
CASIMGAEAFF
TGTGCCAGCATCATGGGCGCTGAAGCTTTCTTT
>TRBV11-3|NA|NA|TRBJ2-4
CASSLGKYKGIQYF
TGTGCCAGCAGCTTAGGGAAATATAAGGGCATTCAGTACTTC
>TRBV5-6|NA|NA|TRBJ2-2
CASSLVRNTGELFF
TGTGCCAGCAGCTTGGTGAGGAACACCGGGGAGCTGTTTTTT
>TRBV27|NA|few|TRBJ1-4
CASSLNGGRVEKLFF
TGTGCCAGCAGCTTAAACGGGGGGCGTGTTGAAAAACTGTTTTTT
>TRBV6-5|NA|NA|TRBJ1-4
CASSPASGPDEKLFF
TGTGCCAGCAGCCCTGCATCCGGGCCTGATGAAAAACTGTTTTTT
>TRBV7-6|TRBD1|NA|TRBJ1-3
CASSIGTGPSGNTIYF
TGTGCCAGCAGCATCGGGACAGGGCCCTCTGGAAACACCATATATTTT
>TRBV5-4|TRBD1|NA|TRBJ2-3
CASSTGESDTQYF
TGTGCCAGCAGCACAGGGGAATCAGATACGCAGTATTTT
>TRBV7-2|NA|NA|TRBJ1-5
CASSPGLGNQPQHF
TGTGCCAGCAGCCCAGGGCTGGGCAATCAGCCCCAGCATTTT
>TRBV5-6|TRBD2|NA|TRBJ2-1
CASSPLAGGYNEQFF
TGTGCCAGCAGCCCCTTAGCGGGGGGGTACAATGAGCAGTTCTTC
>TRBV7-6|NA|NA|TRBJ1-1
CASSREGLNTEAFF
TGTGCCAGCAGCCGGGAGGGGCTGAACACTGAAGCTTTCTTT
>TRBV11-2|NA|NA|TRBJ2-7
CVSSLVGGRSSYEQYF
TGTGTCAGCAGCTTAGTAGGGGGGCGTAGCTCCTACGAGCAGTACTTC
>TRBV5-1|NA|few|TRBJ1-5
CASRGDGNQPQHF
TGCGCCAGCAGAGGGGATGGCAATCAGCCCCAGCATTTT
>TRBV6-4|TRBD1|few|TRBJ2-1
CASSDPGTGDEQFF
TGTGCCAGCAGTGACCCTGGGACAGGGGATGAGCAGTTCTTC
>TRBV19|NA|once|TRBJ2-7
CASSIGGTIYEQYF
TGTGCCAGTAGTATAGGGGGGACAATCTACGAGCAGTACTTC
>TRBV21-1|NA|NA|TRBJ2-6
CASPGGANVLTF
TGTGCCAGCCCCGGGGGGGCCAACGTCCTGACTTTC
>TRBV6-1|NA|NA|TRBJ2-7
CASRDRTYEQYF
TGTGCCAGCAGGGACAGAACCTACGAGCAGTACTTC
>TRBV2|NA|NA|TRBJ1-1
CASSEGTSGAEAFF
TGTGCCAGCAGTGAAGGAACCTCAGGGGCTGAAGCTTTCTTT